This T cell receptor (beta chain) was captured by sequencing in a study of shared clonotypes between healthy human individuals. Findings and limits, study-wide: What limited the represented genetic and exposure-history diversity was the small number of donors. It was observed that around 5% of naive CD4 clonotypes were shared across a handful of donors.

Profiling relied on immunoSEQ multiplex PCR, and the TCRdb table lists in-frame clones only, not all of them. The sample includes over a million clones, roughly 74% of them seen just once. Germline V gene data show CDR1 as MDHEN and CDR2 as SYDVKM. This CDR3 spans 15 amino acids. Trimming left V 7 bases short and J 4 bases short, with 16 bases between. This clone was recorded a few times. Its specificity is unknown. Adults of Caucasian background living in Nashville, Tennessee made up all donors. The rearrangement joins TRBV28 to TRBJ2-2; D is undetermined. This sequence was found in a young man in good health. Some clones in this sample may be carry-over from other donors' samples. Sequencing input: memory CD4+ T cells from PBMCs. As to subset: CD45RA-negative fraction. The CDR3 DNA sequence: TGTGCCAGCACACCCTTTCGGACCCCCACCGGGGAGCTGTTTTTT. Its translation is CASTPFRTPTGELFF.